This entry lists 25 T cell receptor beta chains sequenced from one sample in a study of cytomegalovirus exposure and HLA in healthy donors. The PCR was carried out with 60 Vbeta primers and 13 Jbeta primers. Method: immunoSEQ multiplex PCR; TCRdb's copy keeps in-frame clones and lacks some. The data show 100,000 to 150,000 clones, around 86% seen once. Sequenced input: PBMCs. All receptors come from a man aged 18 to 29 in good health and CMV-seronegative.

The rearrangement joins TRBV7-2 to TRBJ1-2, with D unclear. The CDR3 length is 13 residues. CDR1 SGHTA and CDR2 FQGNSA come from the germline V gene. With 1 base removed from V and 1 base from J, the gap between germline ends came to 4 bases. In nucleotides, the CDR3 is TGTGCCAGCAGCTTAGTAAATAACTATGGCTACACCTTC. It specifies CASSLVNNYGYTF.

The chain has TRBV10-3 and TRBJ1-1, with TRBD1 matching over 7 bases. Germline CDR1 ENHRY, CDR2 SYGVKD. The CDR3 loop spans 13 amino acids. The V and J ends lost 10 bases and 3 bases, in that order; junction bases with no gene match: 8. The CDR3 reads CATRRGHDTEAFF. In DNA, the CDR3 is TGTGCCACCCGAAGGGGGCATGACACTGAAGCTTTCTTT.

V is TRBV7-9 and J is TRBJ1-2; TRBD1 matches 7 bases. This CDR3 contains 14 residues. CDR1 is SEHNR and CDR2 is FQNEAQ in the germline V gene (reference sequence). The V and J ends lost 5 bases and 4 bases, in that order; junction bases with no gene match: 7. CDR3: CASSRLQGSYGYTF. Written as DNA, the CDR3 is TGTGCCAGCAGCCGTTTACAGGGGAGCTATGGCTACACCTTC.

The J gene is TRBJ2-2, the V gene TRBV4-3; 8 bases match TRBD2. CDR1 and CDR2 from the germline V gene are LGHNA and YSLEER. J was trimmed by 2 bases and V by 1 base; bases with no gene match: 3. The CDR3 totals 16 residues. The CDR3: CASSQGTSKNTGELFF. The CDR3 DNA reads as TGCGCCAGCAGCCAAGGGACTAGCAAAAACACCGGGGAGCTGTTTTTT.

This chain connects TRBV14 to TRBJ1-2; no firm D call. Germline assignment: CDR1 SGHDN and CDR2 FVKESK. CDR3 length equals 14 residues. V lost 0 bases, J lost 6 bases, and 11 bases lay in between. CDR3 DNA: TGTGCCAGCAGCCAAGAGAGAGCTCAGGATGGCTACACCTTC. Translating gives CASSQERAQDGYTF.

The V and J genes are TRBV10-2 and TRBJ1-4; 7 nucleotides agree with TRBD1. This CDR3 region has 17 residues. Germline-derived CDR1 and CDR2 are WSHSY and SAAADI. With 6 bases clipped from V and 1 base from J, the junction kept 11 bases outside the gene matches. The CDR3: CASSTSGTVVTNEKLFF. The CDR3 DNA reads TGCGCCAGCAGCACTTCCGGGACAGTCGTAACTAATGAAAAACTGTTTTTT.

This rearrangement joins TRBV7-3 to TRBJ2-5, with no clear D. V was shortened by 2 bases and J by 4 bases, with 8 bases between the two germline ends. This CDR3 contains 13 residues. CDR1 and CDR2 (germline): SGHTA, FQGTGA. CDR3: CASSLEVAETQYF. For the CDR3, the DNA is TGTGCCAGCAGCTTAGAGGTGGCAGAGACCCAGTACTTC.

The gene calls are TRBV28 and TRBJ1-4; 9 bases align to TRBD1. CDR1 is MDHEN, CDR2 SYDVKM, per germline. The CDR3 extends over 14 amino acids. Trimming took 7 bases from V and 13 from J; bases not matched to a gene: 13. As DNA, the CDR3 is TGTGCCAGCACACTCCCCGGACAGGGGTATCGACTGTTTTTT. Translated, it gives CASTLPGQGYRLFF.

V gene TRBV5-6 combines with J gene TRBJ1-2; D call uncertain. The ends were cut back, 4 bases at V and 1 base at J, with 20 bases in the middle. The germline CDR1 and CDR2 sequences are SGHDT and YYEEEE. CDR3 length equals 17 residues. This chain's CDR3 is CASSAFGRRDLNYGYTF. DNA of the CDR3: TGTGCCAGCAGCGCGTTTGGACGGCGGGATCTTAACTATGGCTACACCTTC.

This clone has just a few counts. The J gene is TRBJ2-1, the V gene TRBV10-1; 8 bases line up with TRBD2. The ends lost 2 bases at V and 6 bases at J; junction bases unmatched: 6. This CDR3 contains 15 residues. CDR1 is WNHNN, CDR2 SYGVQD, per germline (reference sequence). The CDR3 DNA follows: TGCGCCAGCAGTGAGGGGACTAGTATTGGCAATGAGCAGTTCTTC. It specifies CASSEGTSIGNEQFF.

This chain joins TRBV4-1 and TRBJ1-2; D might be TRBD1 (6 bases). The CDR3 length is 16 residues. Germline assignment: CDR1 MGHRA and CDR2 YSYEKL. V lost 2 bases, J lost 5 bases, and 18 bases lay in between. CDR3 amino acids: CASSQLHPGQAYGYTF. In DNA, the CDR3 is TGCGCCAGCAGCCAACTCCACCCGGGACAAGCATATGGCTACACCTTC.

This sequence joins TRBV29-1 and TRBJ2-5, with D possibly matching TRBD2 (6 bases). V was trimmed by 2 bases and J by 2 bases, leaving 9 bases between them. This CDR3 region has 13 residues. Germline V gene data show CDR1 as SQVTM and CDR2 as ANQGSEA. This CDR3 reads CSVEYLAQETQYF. The CDR3, as DNA: TGCAGCGTTGAATACCTAGCGCAAGAGACCCAGTACTTC.

The DNA of the CDR3 is TGTGCCAGCAGAAGCACTCGGGACACTGAAGCTTTCTTT. Protein sequence: CASRSTRDTEAFF. This chain connects TRBV6-4 to TRBJ1-1; no firm D call. The V end was cut by 6 bases, the J end by 3 bases, with 11 bases between. CDR3 length: 13 amino acids. The germline V gene encodes CDR1 MRHNA and CDR2 SNTAGT.

This clone has only a few counts. The chain joins TRBV6-1 to TRBJ1-6; no clear D. Germline V gene lookup returns CDR1 MNHNS and CDR2 SASEGT. The CDR3 spans 14 residues. Deletions cut 7 bases from V and 5 bases from J, with 12 bases between. This CDR3 reads CASIEGYDNSPLHF. DNA of the CDR3: TGTGCCAGCATCGAGGGTTACGATAATTCACCCCTCCACTTT.

V gene TRBV11-2 combines with J gene TRBJ2-5, with TRBD2 as a possible D gene (5 bases). The V gene's germline CDR1 is SGHAT and CDR2 FQNNGV. Trimming removed 5 bases from V and 2 bases from J, with 12 bases in between. The CDR3 sequence is 14 residues long. DNA of the CDR3: TGTGCCAGCAGCCTGGCCGGGGTTCAAGAGACCCAGTACTTC. The encoded protein is CASSLAGVQETQYF. Looking up the rest from reference TRBV11-2 and TRBJ2-5 gives the full variable domain: EAGVAQSPRYKIIEKRQSVAFWCNPISGHATLYWYQQILGQGPKLLIQFQNNGVVDDSQLPKDRFSAERLKGVDSTLKIQPAKLEDSAVYLCASSLAGVQETQYFGPGTRLLVL.

In its sample, this clone was seen a few times. The rearrangement links TRBV7-2 to TRBJ2-1; TRBD1 matches at 7 bases. V lost 5 bases and J lost 10; bases outside the gene matches: 14. The CDR3 is 15 residues long. CDR1 and CDR2 (germline): SGHTA, FQGNSA. CDR3 DNA: TGTGCCAGCAGCCCGAGGACAGGTCTGGTGGTCGAGCAGTTCTTC. Protein product: CASSPRTGLVVEQFF.

The gene calls are TRBV6-5 and TRBJ1-4, with TRBD1 matching over 9 bases. CDR1 is MNHEY, CDR2 SVGAGI, per germline. Unmatched junction bases numbered 1, after V lost 5 bases and J lost 0 bases. The CDR3 runs to 15 residues. DNA of the CDR3: TGTGCCAGCAGTCGACAGGGGGCAACTAATGAAAAACTGTTTTTT. This codes for CASSRQGATNEKLFF.

CDR3 sequence reads: CASSPRQGDQPQHF. The DNA of the CDR3 is TGTGCCAGCTCACCACGGCAGGGCGATCAGCCCCAGCATTTT. The chain uses TRBV18 and TRBJ1-5, with a tentative D call TRBD1 (5 bases). The germline V gene encodes CDR1 KGHSH and CDR2 LQKENI. V was shortened by 1 base and J by 5 bases, with 9 bases between the two germline ends. This CDR3 has 14 residues.

The rearrangement uses TRBV7-9 and TRBJ2-5; 7 bases are a match to TRBD1. V was clipped by 5 bases and J by 3 bases; unmatched bases: 6. This CDR3 region has 14 residues. Germline CDR1 and CDR2: SEHNR and FQNEAQ (reference sequence). In nucleotides, the CDR3 is TGTGCCAGCAGCCGAACCGGGACAGAAGAGACCCAGTACTTC. Protein: CASSRTGTEETQYF.

This chain links TRBV19 with TRBJ1-6; 8 bases align to TRBD1. Germline CDR1 is LNHDA and CDR2 is SQIVND (reference sequence). The V segment lost 3 bases and the J segment 10 bases; nucleotides outside the gene matches: 11. The CDR3 loop spans 16 amino acids. DNA for the CDR3: TGTGCCAGTAGTATGGATTGGCAGGGGGCGAGCTCACCCCTCCACTTT. It specifies CASSMDWQGASSPLHF.

The count of this clone is one. In nucleotides, the CDR3 is TGTGCCAGTAGTATACAGGGTACCGGGGAGCTGTTTTTT. Translation: CASSIQGTGELFF. The gene calls are TRBV19 and TRBJ2-2, with a tentative D call TRBD1 (5 bases). With 2 bases removed from V and 5 bases from J, the gap between germline ends came to 6 bases. Per germline, CDR1 LNHDA and CDR2 SQIVND (reference sequence). This CDR3 region has 13 residues.

This chain connects TRBV13 to TRBJ2-2, with 12 bases aligning to TRBD2. V was clipped by 5 bases and J by 1 base; unmatched bases: 2. The CDR3 is made up of 16 amino acids. Germline CDR1 reads PRHDT; CDR2 reads FYEKMQ (reference sequence). The CDR3 nucleotides are TGTGCCAGCAGCCAGGGACTAGCGGGGAACACCGGGGAGCTGTTTTTT. Translated: CASSQGLAGNTGELFF.

V is TRBV7-9 and J is TRBJ2-7; a weak D match, TRBD1 (6 bases). The CDR3 sequence is 13 residues long. The V end was cut by 6 bases, the J end by 3 bases, with 12 bases between. CDR1 and CDR2 from the germline V gene are SEHNR and FQNEAQ (reference sequence). CDR3 nucleotides: TGTGCCAGCAGGTCGGGACAAAACTACGAGCAGTACTTC. This gives the protein CASRSGQNYEQYF.

The V and J genes are TRBV29-1 and TRBJ2-2, with D maybe TRBD1 (6 bases). CDR3 length: 11 amino acids. The V and J ends lost 7 bases and 6 bases respectively, with 9 bases between them. Germline values: CDR1 SQVTM, CDR2 ANQGSEA. CDR3 coding DNA: TGCAGCGCTACAGGGCCCGGGGAGCTGTTTTTT. Translating gives CSATGPGELFF.

This chain joins TRBV28 and TRBJ1-1, with 9 bases that match TRBD1. V lost 1 base to trimming and J lost 3 bases; unmatched junction nucleotides: 6. Germline CDR1 is MDHEN and CDR2 is SYDVKM. The CDR3 has 16 amino acids. CDR3 protein: CASSLSRQGGDTEAFF. The CDR3 nucleotides are TGTGCCAGCAGTTTATCTCGACAGGGGGGGGACACTGAAGCTTTCTTT.